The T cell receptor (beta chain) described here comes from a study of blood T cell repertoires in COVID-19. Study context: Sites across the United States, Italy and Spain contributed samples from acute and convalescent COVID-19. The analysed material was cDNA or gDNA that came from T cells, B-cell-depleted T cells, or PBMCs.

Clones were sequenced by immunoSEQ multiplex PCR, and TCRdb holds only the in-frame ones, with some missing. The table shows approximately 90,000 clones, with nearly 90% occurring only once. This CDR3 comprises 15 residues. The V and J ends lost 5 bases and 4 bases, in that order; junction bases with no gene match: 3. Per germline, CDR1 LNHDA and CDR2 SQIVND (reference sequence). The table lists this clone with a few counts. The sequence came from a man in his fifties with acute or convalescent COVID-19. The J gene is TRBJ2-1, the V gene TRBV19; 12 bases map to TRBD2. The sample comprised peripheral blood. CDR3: CASSPTSGGYNEQFF. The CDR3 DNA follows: TGTGCCAGTAGTCCCACTAGCGGGGGGTACAATGAGCAGTTCTTC. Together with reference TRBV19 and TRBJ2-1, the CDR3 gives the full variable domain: DGGITQSPKYLFRKEGQNVTLSCEQNLNHDAMYWYRQDPGQGLRLIYYSQIVNDFQKGDIAEGYSVSREKKESFPLTVTSAQKNPTAFYLCASSPTSGGYNEQFFGPGTRLTVL.